One sample yielded the 9 T cell receptor beta chains listed below, sequenced in a study of technical replicates of blood from a few donors. Profiling relied on immunoSEQ multiplex PCR, and the TCRdb table lists in-frame clones only, not all of them. The repertoire consists of tens of thousands of clones, with more than 80% occurring once and the leading ten covering approximately 3.5%. The sequencing sample was made of PBMCs. The receptors shown here come from a human donor in good health. Some clones in this sample may be carry-over from other donors' samples.

This chain connects TRBV6-5 to TRBJ1-2; D remains unclear. The germline CDR1 and CDR2 sequences are MNHEY and SVGAGI. The CDR3 is made up of 15 amino acids. V dropped 6 bases and J dropped 6 bases, with 20 bases sitting between them. DNA of the CDR3: TGTGCCAGCAGCTTCCTTACGGGGAGGTCGGATGGCTACACCTTC. Amino acid sequence: CASSFLTGRSDGYTF.

This chain joins TRBV2 and TRBJ1-2, with TRBD1 as a possible D gene (5 bases). Looked up from germline, CDR1 is SNHLY and CDR2 is FYNNEI. Trimming shortened V by 5 bases and J by 5 bases, and 9 bases separated the two germline ends. There are 12 residues in the CDR3. The CDR3 region has the DNA TGTGCCAGCAGTACTGCAGGGTATGGCTACACCTTC. As protein: CASSTAGYGYTF.

This chain joins TRBV5-6 and TRBJ2-5, with a weak D call TRBD2 (6 bases). The length of the CDR3 is 14 residues. The ends were cut back, 5 bases at V and 1 base at J, with 12 bases in the middle. Germline lookup yields CDR1 SGHDT and CDR2 YYEEEE. This CDR3 reads CASSHGEAQETQYF. CDR3 DNA sequence: TGTGCCAGCAGTCACGGGGAGGCCCAAGAGACCCAGTACTTC.

This sequence joins TRBV27 and TRBJ1-1; weak D call: TRBD1 (6 bases). Trimming left V 7 bases short and J 9 bases short, with 21 bases between. The CDR3 length is 14 residues. The germline V gene has CDR1 MNHEY and CDR2 SMNVEV (reference sequence). CDR3 in DNA: TGTGCCAGCAAAGAGGAGTCAGGGGTTACTAAAGCTTTCTTT. Its protein product is CASKEESGVTKAFF.

V gene TRBV6-6 combines with J gene TRBJ2-7; D possibly corresponds to TRBD2 (5 bases). In germline, CDR1 is MNHNY, CDR2 SVGAGI (reference sequence). This CDR3 has 14 residues. The ends were cut back, 2 bases at V and 2 bases at J, with 10 bases in the middle. The CDR3 is CASSYLREAYEQYF. The CDR3 nucleotides are TGTGCCAGCAGTTACCTGAGGGAAGCCTACGAGCAGTACTTC.

In its sample, this clone was seen once. The V gene is TRBV7-2, the J gene TRBJ2-7; 9 bases line up with TRBD2. The J segment lost 1 base and the V segment lost 6 bases, leaving 7 bases of the junction unmatched. Germline CDR1 and CDR2: SGHTA and FQGNSA. This CDR3 has 15 amino acids. CDR3 loop: CASSFRTSESYEQYF. CDR3 nucleotides: TGTGCCAGCAGTTTCAGGACTAGCGAATCCTACGAGCAGTACTTC.

This chain uses TRBV13 with TRBJ1-4; D gene unclear. V was trimmed by 5 bases and J by 7 bases, leaving 8 bases between them. Germline values: CDR1 PRHDT, CDR2 FYEKMQ (reference sequence). CDR3 length: 12 residues. CDR3 nucleotide sequence: TGTGCCAGCAGCCACGGGGTTGAAAAACTGTTTTTT. Translating gives CASSHGVEKLFF.

This chain links TRBV5-4 with TRBJ2-5; TRBD2 aligns across 10 bases. Germline assignment: CDR1 SGHNT and CDR2 YYREEE (reference sequence). V lost 5 bases to trimming and J lost 2 bases; unmatched junction nucleotides: 6. This CDR3 has 15 residues. CDR3 region: CASSSTSGAQETQYF. DNA of the CDR3: TGTGCCAGCAGTTCTACTAGCGGGGCACAAGAGACCCAGTACTTC.

This chain connects TRBV7-8 to TRBJ2-7; perhaps TRBD1 as D (6 bases). V was shortened by 5 bases and J by 6 bases, with 17 bases between the two germline ends. The CDR3 has 14 amino acids. The germline V gene has CDR1 SGHVS and CDR2 FQNEAQ. Here the CDR3 DNA reads TGTGCCAGCAGCCGAACAGGGTCCTGGGCCGAGCAGTACTTC. Translated, it gives CASSRTGSWAEQYF.